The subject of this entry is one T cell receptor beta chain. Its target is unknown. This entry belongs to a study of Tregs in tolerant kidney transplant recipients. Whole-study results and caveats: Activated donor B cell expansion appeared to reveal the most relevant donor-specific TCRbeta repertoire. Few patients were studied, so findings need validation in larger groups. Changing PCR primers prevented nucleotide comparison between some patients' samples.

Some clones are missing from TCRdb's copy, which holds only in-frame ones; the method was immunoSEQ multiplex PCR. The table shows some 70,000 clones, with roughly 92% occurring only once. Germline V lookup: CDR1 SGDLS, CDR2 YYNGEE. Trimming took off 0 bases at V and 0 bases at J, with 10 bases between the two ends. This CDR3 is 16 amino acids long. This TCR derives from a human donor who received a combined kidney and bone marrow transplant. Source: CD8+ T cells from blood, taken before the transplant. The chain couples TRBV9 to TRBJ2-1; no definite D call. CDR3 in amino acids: CASSVGDISSYNEQFF. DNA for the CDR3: TGTGCCAGCAGCGTAGGTGACATTAGCTCCTACAATGAGCAGTTCTTC. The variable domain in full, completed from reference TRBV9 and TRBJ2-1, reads DSGVTQTPKHLITATGQRVTLRCSPRSGDLSVYWYQQSLDQGLQFLIQYYNGEERAKGNILERFSAQQFPDLHSELNLSSLELGDSALYFCASSVGDISSYNEQFFGPGTRLTVL.